One sample yielded the 18 T cell receptor beta chains listed below, sequenced in a study of identical twins. TCRdb analysed the 5' RACE reads with MiXCR anew, one entry per CDR3 protein. The profile shows approximately 190,000 distinct CDR3 sequences, 15% to 20% of them singletons. The same sample was also studied in work on T cells expressing NK-cell markers.

Sample: CD8+ T cells sorted from blood. The receptors were gathered from a woman between 18 and 29 years old in good health.

This clonotype has more than one count but fewer than ten. The J gene is TRBJ2-5, the V gene TRBV21-1. TRBV21-1 counts as a pseudogene. The CDR3 spans 14 residues. The CDR3 spells CASSNLGRQETQYF. CDR3 DNA: TGTGCCAGCAGCAATTTAGGCCGGCAAGAGACCCAGTACTTC.

The chain uses TRBV27 and TRBJ2-7; TRBD1 agrees at 8 bases. The CDR3 extends over 14 amino acids. V lost 3 bases, J lost 3 bases, and 4 bases stayed unmatched. Germline values: CDR1 MNHEY, CDR2 SMNVEV (reference sequence). CDR3 DNA sequence: TGTGCCAGCAGTTTTGGGACAGGCCTCTACGAGCAGTACTTC. Encoded protein: CASSFGTGLYEQYF.

The rearrangement joins TRBV4-3 to TRBJ2-7; 8 bases are shared with TRBD2. The CDR3 covers 16 residues. The V segment lost 0 bases and the J segment 6 bases; nucleotides outside the gene matches: 10. Germline loops: CDR1 LGHNA, CDR2 YSLEER. For the CDR3, the DNA is TGCGCCAGCAGCCAAGAAGCGCCGGGACTAGGGGGCGAGCAGTACTTC. Protein product: CASSQEAPGLGGEQYF.

The table lists this clonotype with a few counts. The rearrangement joins TRBV4-2 to TRBJ2-7, with 11 positions matching TRBD2. The trim removed 5 bases at V and 2 bases at J, leaving 5 bases unmatched. The CDR3 totals 15 residues. Looked up from germline, CDR1 is LGHNA and CDR2 is YNFKEQ. This chain's CDR3 is CASSTGLAAPYEQYF. CDR3 coding DNA: TGTGCCAGCAGCACGGGACTAGCGGCCCCCTACGAGCAGTACTTC.

This clonotype has just a few counts. V usage is TRBV20-1 and J usage is TRBJ2-7, with D uncertain. The CDR3 consists of 13 residues. V lost 6 bases and J lost 0, with 12 bases in between. CDR1 DFQATT and CDR2 SNEGSKA come from the germline V gene (reference sequence). The CDR3 region is CSADGPFSYEQYF. The CDR3 nucleotides are TGCAGTGCAGACGGACCGTTCTCCTACGAGCAGTACTTC.

The chain links TRBV27 to TRBJ2-1; D is possibly TRBD1 or TRBD2 (5 bases each). Deletions cut 1 base from V and 0 bases from J, with 10 bases between. CDR1 and CDR2 (germline): MNHEY, SMNVEV (reference sequence). CDR3 length equals 16 residues. CDR3 bases: TGTGCCAGCAGTTTATGGGGGACGGGCTCCTACAATGAGCAGTTCTTC. Its translation is CASSLWGTGSYNEQFF.

This clonotype appeared a few times. The chain employs TRBV27 and TRBJ2-5; TRBD2 might be the D (5 bases). Trimming pared 6 bases from V and 2 bases from J, leaving 16 bases between. Germline loops: CDR1 MNHEY, CDR2 SMNVEV (reference sequence). The CDR3 length is 15 residues. The CDR3 spells CASSADEGLQETQYF. DNA of the CDR3: TGTGCCAGCAGCGCCGACGAGGGATTACAAGAGACCCAGTACTTC.

The V gene is TRBV5-1, the J gene TRBJ2-6; D call uncertain. Germline values: CDR1 SGHRS, CDR2 YFSETQ. Trimming took off 7 bases at V and 2 bases at J, with 10 bases between the two ends. This CDR3 contains 14 residues. In DNA form, the CDR3 reads TGCGCCAGCGCATCTTCCCCTGGGGCCAACGTCCTGACTTTC. Translated, it gives CASASSPGANVLTF.

This clonotype appeared a few times. The CDR3 DNA is TGTGCCAGCATCGGACCCGGGACAGGGAGCGAGCAGTACTTC. Amino acids: CASIGPGTGSEQYF. The gene calls are TRBV25-1 and TRBJ2-7, with 9 bases identical to TRBD1. Per the germline V gene, CDR1 is MGHDK and CDR2 is SYGVNS. This CDR3 has 14 residues. The trim removed 7 bases at V and 6 bases at J, leaving 10 bases unmatched.

This clonotype was detected ten times or more. V usage is TRBV5-1 and J usage is TRBJ2-1; D perhaps matches TRBD1 (6 bases). This CDR3 is built from 16 residues. Germline CDR1 is SGHRS and CDR2 is YFSETQ. V was shortened by 4 bases and J by 4 bases, with 18 bases between the two germline ends. The CDR3 coding sequence is TGCGCCAGCAGCCCATTCATTGGGACACAGTACAATGAGCAGTTCTTC. Amino acid sequence: CASSPFIGTQYNEQFF.

The chain links TRBV29-1 to TRBJ2-7, with 10 bases that match TRBD1. This CDR3 has 17 amino acids. V gave up 1 base and J gave up 3 bases; unmatched junction bases: 12. Looked up from germline, CDR1 is SQVTM and CDR2 is ANQGSEA. The CDR3 loop is CSVEVPPGQGNDYEQYF. CDR3 DNA: TGCAGCGTTGAAGTACCCCCGGGACAGGGGAATGACTACGAGCAGTACTTC.

This clonotype was detected only a few times. The rearrangement uses TRBV9 and TRBJ2-3; 11 bases are shared with TRBD2. Germline V lookup: CDR1 SGDLS, CDR2 YYNGEE. The CDR3 runs 16 residues. Trimming took 0 bases from V and 4 from J; bases not matched to a gene: 4. CDR3 in amino acids: CASSVASGGRADTQYF. DNA for the CDR3: TGTGCCAGCAGCGTAGCTAGCGGGGGGCGGGCAGATACGCAGTATTTT. The full variable domain, with the rest looked up from reference TRBV9 and TRBJ2-3, is DSGVTQTPKHLITATGQRVTLRCSPRSGDLSVYWYQQSLDQGLQFLIQYYNGEERAKGNILERFSAQQFPDLHSELNLSSLELGDSALYFCASSVASGGRADTQYFGPGTRLTVL.

V usage is TRBV6-1 and J usage is TRBJ2-7; 8 bases line up with TRBD1. Germline CDR1 and CDR2: MNHNS and SASEGT. After removal of 7 bases from V and 0 bases from J, the junction contained 5 bases not matched to a gene. The CDR3 covers 14 residues. The CDR3 DNA follows: TGTGCCAGCAATACAGGGGGAGGCTCCTACGAGCAGTACTTC. This codes for CASNTGGGSYEQYF.

This clonotype has a handful of counts. V gene TRBV14 combines with J gene TRBJ2-3; D possibly corresponds to TRBD2 (6 bases). Trimming took 0 bases from V and 1 from J, leaving 11 bases between them. The CDR3 extends over 16 amino acids. Germline-derived CDR1 and CDR2 are SGHDN and FVKESK. The CDR3 spells CASSQEWEDGTDTQYF. CDR3 in DNA: TGTGCCAGCAGCCAAGAGTGGGAGGACGGCACAGATACGCAGTATTTT.

This clonotype was detected many times. The junction shows a germline mismatch at one end, possibly a read error. The chain recombines TRBV6-1 with TRBJ1-6; D remains unclear. CDR1 MNHNS and CDR2 SASEGT come from the germline V gene. The length of the CDR3 is 13 residues. The CDR3: CADGERDNSPLHF. The CDR3 DNA reads as TGTGCCGACGGGGAGAGGGATAACTCACCCCTCCACTTT.

In its sample, this clonotype was seen many times. The rearrangement uses TRBV4-3 and TRBJ1-1; D is unclear. CDR1 and CDR2 (germline): LGHNA, YSLEER. The CDR3 totals 14 residues. V gave up 0 bases and J gave up 10 bases, with 15 bases separating them. CDR3 nucleotide sequence: TGCGCCAGCAGCCAAGATGCACGGCCCGGGCGAGCTTTCTTT. Protein product: CASSQDARPGRAFF.

The chain employs TRBV9 and TRBJ1-3; D call uncertain. The germline gives CDR1 SGDLS, CDR2 YYNGEE. V was pared by 3 bases and J by 4 bases, with 11 bases between. The CDR3 totals 14 residues. CDR3 nucleotides: TGTGCCAGCAGCGGCAGCAAGGGCGGAAACACCATATATTTT. This sequence encodes CASSGSKGGNTIYF.

The gene calls are TRBV29-1 and TRBJ2-1; D uncertain. Looked up from germline, CDR1 is SQVTM and CDR2 is ANQGSEA. The CDR3 runs to 12 residues. Trimming shortened V by 7 bases and J by 5 bases, and 12 bases separated the two germline ends. CDR3 bases: TGCAGCGCAACTGACACTAACAATGAGCAGTTCTTC. This codes for CSATDTNNEQFF.